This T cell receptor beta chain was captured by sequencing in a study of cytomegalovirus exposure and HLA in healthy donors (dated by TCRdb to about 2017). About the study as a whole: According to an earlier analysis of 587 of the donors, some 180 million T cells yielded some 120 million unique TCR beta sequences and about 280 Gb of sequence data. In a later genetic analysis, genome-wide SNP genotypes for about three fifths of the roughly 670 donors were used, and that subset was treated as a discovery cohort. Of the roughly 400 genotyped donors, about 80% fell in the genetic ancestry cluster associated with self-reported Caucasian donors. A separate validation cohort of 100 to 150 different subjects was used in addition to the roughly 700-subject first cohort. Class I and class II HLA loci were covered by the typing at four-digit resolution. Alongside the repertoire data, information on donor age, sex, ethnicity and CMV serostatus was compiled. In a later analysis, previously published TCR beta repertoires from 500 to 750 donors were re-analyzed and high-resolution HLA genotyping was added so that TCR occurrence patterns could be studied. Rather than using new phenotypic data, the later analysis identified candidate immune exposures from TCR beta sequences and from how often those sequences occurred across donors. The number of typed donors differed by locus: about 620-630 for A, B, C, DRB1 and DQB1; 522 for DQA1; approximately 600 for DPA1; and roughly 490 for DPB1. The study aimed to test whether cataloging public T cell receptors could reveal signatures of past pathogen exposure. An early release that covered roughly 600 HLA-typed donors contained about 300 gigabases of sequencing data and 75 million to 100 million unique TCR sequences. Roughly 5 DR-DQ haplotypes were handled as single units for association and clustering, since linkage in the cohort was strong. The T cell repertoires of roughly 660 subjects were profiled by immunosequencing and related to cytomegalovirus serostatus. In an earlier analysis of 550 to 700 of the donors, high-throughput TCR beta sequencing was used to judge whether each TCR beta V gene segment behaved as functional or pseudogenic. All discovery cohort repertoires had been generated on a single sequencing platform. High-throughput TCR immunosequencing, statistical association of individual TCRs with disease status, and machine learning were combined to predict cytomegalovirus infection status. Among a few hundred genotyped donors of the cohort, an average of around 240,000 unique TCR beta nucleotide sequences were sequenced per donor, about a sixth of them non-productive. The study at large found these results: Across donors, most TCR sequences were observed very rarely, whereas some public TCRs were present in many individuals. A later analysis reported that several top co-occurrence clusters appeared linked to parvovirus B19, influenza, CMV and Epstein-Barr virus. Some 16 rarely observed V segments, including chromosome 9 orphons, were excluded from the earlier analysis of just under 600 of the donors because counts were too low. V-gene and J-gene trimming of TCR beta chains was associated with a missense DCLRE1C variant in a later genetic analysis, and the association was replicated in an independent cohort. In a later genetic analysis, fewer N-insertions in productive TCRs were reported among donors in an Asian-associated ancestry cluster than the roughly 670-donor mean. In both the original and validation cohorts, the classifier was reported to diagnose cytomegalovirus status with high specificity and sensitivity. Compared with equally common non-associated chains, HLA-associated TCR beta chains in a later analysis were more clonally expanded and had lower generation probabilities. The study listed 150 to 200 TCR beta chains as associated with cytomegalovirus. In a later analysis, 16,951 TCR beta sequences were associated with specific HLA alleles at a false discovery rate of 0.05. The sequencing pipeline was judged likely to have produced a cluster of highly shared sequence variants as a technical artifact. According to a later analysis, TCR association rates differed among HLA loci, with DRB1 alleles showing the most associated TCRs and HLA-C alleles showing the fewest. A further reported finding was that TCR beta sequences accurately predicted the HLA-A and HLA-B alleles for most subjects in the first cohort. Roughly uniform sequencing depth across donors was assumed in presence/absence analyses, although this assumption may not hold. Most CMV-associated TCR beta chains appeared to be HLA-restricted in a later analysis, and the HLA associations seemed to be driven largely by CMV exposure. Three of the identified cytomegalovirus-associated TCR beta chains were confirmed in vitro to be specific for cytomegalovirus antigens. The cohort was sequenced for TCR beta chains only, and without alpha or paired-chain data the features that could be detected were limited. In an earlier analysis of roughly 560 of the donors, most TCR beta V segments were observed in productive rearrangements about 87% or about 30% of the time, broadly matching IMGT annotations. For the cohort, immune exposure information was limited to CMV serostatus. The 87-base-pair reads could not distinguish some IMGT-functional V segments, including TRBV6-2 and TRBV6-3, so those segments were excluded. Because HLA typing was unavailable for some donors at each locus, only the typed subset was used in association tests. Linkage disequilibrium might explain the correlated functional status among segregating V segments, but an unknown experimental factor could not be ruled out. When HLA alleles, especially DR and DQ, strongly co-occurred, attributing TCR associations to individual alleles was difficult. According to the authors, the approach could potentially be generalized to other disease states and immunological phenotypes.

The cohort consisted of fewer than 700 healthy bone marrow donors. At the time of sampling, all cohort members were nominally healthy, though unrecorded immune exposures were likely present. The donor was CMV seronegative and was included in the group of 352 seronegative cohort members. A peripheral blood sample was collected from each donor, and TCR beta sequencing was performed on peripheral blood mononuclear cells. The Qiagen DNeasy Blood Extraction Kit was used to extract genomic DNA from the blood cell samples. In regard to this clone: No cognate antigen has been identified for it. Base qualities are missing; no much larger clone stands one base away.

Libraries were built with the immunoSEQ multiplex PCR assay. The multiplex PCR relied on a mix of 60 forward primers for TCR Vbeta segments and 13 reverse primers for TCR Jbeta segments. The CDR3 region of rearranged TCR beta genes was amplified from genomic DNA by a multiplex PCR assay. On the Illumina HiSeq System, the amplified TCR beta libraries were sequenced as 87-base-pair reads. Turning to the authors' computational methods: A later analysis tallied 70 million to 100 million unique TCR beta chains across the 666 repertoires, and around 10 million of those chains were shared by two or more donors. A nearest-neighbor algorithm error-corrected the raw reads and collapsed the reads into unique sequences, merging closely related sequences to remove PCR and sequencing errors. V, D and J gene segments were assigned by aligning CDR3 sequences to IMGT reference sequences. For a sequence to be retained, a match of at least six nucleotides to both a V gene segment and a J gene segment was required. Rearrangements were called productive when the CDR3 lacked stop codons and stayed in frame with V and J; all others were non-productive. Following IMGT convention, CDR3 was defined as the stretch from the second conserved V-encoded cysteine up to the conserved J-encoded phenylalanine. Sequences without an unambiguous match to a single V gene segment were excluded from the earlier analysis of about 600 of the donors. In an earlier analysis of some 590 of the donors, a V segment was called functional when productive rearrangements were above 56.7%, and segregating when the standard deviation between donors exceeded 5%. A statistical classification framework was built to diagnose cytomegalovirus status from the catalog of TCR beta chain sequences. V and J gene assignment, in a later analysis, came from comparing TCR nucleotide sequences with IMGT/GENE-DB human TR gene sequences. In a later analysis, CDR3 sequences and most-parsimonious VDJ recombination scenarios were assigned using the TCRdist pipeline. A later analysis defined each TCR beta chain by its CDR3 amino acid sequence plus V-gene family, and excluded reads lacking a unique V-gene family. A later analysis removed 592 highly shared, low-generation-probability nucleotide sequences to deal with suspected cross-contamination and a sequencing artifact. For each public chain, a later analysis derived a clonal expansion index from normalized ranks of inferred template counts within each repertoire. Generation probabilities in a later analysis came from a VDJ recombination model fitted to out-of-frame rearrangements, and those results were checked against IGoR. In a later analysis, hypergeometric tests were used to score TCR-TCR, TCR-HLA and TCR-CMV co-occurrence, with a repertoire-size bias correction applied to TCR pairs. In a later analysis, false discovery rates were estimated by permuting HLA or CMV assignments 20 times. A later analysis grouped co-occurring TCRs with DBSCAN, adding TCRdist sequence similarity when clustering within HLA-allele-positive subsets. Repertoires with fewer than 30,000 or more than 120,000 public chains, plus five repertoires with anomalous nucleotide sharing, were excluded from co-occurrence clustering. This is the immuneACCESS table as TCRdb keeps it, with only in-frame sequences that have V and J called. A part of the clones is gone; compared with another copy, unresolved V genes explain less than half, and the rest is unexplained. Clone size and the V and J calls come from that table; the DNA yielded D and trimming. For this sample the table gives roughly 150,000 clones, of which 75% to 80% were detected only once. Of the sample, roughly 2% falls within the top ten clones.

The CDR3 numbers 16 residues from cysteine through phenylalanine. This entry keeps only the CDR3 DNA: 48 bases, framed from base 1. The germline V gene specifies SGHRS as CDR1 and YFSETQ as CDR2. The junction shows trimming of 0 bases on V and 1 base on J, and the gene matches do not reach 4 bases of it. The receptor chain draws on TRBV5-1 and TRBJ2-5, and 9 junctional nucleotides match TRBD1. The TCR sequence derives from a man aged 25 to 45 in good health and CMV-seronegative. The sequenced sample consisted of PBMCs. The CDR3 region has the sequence CASSLGGTGIQETQYF. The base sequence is TGCGCCAGCAGCTTGGGAGGGACAGGGATCCAAGAGACCCAGTACTTC.